The present entry profiles one T cell receptor (beta chain) with its context. What this receptor recognizes is not known. Base qualities are not recorded, but no much larger clone differs from it by a single base. The data are from a study of blood T cell repertoires in COVID-19 (TCRdb year 2020). About the full investigation: Samples from collaborators originated in the United States, Italy and Spain and spanned both the acute and convalescent phases of COVID-19. The material from the prospective study consisted of cDNA or gDNA derived from T cells, B-cell-depleted T cells, or PBMCs. The dataset comprised deeply sampled blood TCRbeta repertoires from subjects exposed to, actively infected with, or recovered from COVID-19. A freely available public database, intended as a resource for researchers studying the immune response to SARS-CoV-2, is where the repertoires were released. The samples were drawn from two sources: the first 160 participants of the ongoing ImmuneRACE study, and 1,000 to 1,500 subjects contributed by 6 global collaborators. Nearly every sample came with metadata listing a de-identified subject ID, COVID-19 status, age in years and sex. HLA class I and class II types, where available, came from metadata supplied by the sample provider rather than from assay-based typing.

TCRbeta CDR3 regions were amplified from genomic DNA using the immunoSEQ Assay, a bias-controlled multiplex PCR. The authors' pipeline ran thus. The number of nucleated cells in each sample was estimated from the amplification of reference gene primers within the assay. To quantify the absolute abundance of each unique TCRbeta CDR3 rearrangement, sequence reads were collapsed and filtered. For each sample, productive Simpson clonality was calculated as the square root of Simpson's diversity index across productive rearrangements. TCRdb re-hosts the immuneACCESS table, in-frame sequences only. Its copies lack some clones; in the studies checked, an unresolved V gene accounts for under half of them, and the cause for the rest is not known. From that table come the V and J calls and clone size; the DNA was used to work out D and trimming. The sample includes about 150,000 clones, with over 70% observed a single time. About two fifths of the sample rests with the top ten.

A second Seattle source provided samples from volunteer blood donors who had recovered from COVID-19. Whole blood was collected in K2EDTA tubes by collaborating institutions according to the institutions' own protocols. For TCRbeta analysis, collaborator samples were shipped as frozen whole blood, as isolated PBMCs, or as DNA extracted from either sample type. From the cysteine through the phenylalanine, the CDR3 covers 14 amino acids. The entry retains the CDR3 DNA only, 42 bases that are in frame from base 1. A distance of 6 bases separates the germline ends of V and J, which lose 0 bases and 1 base respectively. The germline V gene provides CDR1 ENHRY and CDR2 SYGVKD. What the study reported, not specific to this receptor: Clinical and demographic metadata were provided uncurated, with the amount varying by source and participant.

In this chain, TRBV10-3 is recombined with TRBJ2-5; the D gene cannot be named for sure. The origin of this receptor is a man aged 45-65 years who had recovered from COVID-19. The source material was peripheral blood. In nucleotides, the sequence is TGTGCCATCAGTGAGTCGCGTAGCCAAGAGACCCAGTACTTC. Its translation is CAISESRSQETQYF.